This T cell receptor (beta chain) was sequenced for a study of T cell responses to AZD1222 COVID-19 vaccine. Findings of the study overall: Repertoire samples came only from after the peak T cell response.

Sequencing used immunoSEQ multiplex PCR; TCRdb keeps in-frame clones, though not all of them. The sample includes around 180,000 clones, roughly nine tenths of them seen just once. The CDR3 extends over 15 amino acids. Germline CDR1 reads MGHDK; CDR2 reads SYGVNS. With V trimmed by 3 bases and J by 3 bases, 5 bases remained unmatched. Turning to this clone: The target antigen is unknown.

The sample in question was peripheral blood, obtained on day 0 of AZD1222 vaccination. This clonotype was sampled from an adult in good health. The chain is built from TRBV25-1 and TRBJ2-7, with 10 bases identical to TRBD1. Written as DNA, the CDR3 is TGTGCCAGCAGTGATTACCGGACAGGGGGCTACGAGCAGTACTTC. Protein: CASSDYRTGGYEQYF.